This TCR beta chain was captured by sequencing in a study of blood T cell repertoires in COVID-19. The overall study: The United States, Italy and Spain were the sources of the acute and convalescent COVID-19 samples. The cDNA or gDNA used as material had been derived from T cells, B-cell-depleted T cells, or PBMCs.

The data were produced by immunoSEQ multiplex PCR, yet TCRdb's version contains in-frame clones alone and is incomplete. The sample includes around 300,000 clones, 89% seen only once; the top ten take less than 2%. Participants spanned ages roughly 18 to 90 years and resided in 20 to 25 US areas. Participants' reported clinical history set cohort assignment. Germline V gene lookup returns CDR1 SGHRS and CDR2 YFSETQ. Trimming shortened V by 0 bases and J by 0 bases, and 13 bases separated the two germline ends. The CDR3 sequence is 17 residues long. The TCR comes from a woman between 35 and 50 years old who had recovered from COVID-19. The genes are TRBV5-1 and TRBJ2-1; D not resolved. Material for sequencing was PBMCs or T cells enriched from blood (not recorded which). CDR3 in amino acids: CASSLAVTVSSYNEQFF. In nucleotides, the CDR3 is TGCGCCAGCAGCTTGGCCGTAACAGTAAGCTCCTACAATGAGCAGTTCTTC.